This entry lists 21 T cell receptor beta chains sequenced from one sample in a study of cytomegalovirus exposure and HLA in healthy donors. The PCR employed 60 Vbeta primers together with 13 Jbeta primers. Method: immunoSEQ multiplex PCR; TCRdb's copy keeps in-frame clones and lacks some. The sample carries some 150,000 clones, roughly 76% recorded once. The sample taken for sequencing was PBMCs. The receptors shown here come from a woman between 18 and 30 years old in good health and CMV-seropositive.

This chain joins TRBV10-3 and TRBJ2-7, with 8 bases matching TRBD1. V shed 6 bases and J 7 bases; nucleotides not matched to a gene: 11. Germline V gene lookup returns CDR1 ENHRY and CDR2 SYGVKD. The CDR3 has 14 residues. This chain's CDR3 is CAISPGQGAREQYF. CDR3 DNA sequence: TGTGCCATCAGCCCCGGGCAGGGGGCAAGGGAGCAGTACTTC.

The chain combines TRBV4-1 with TRBJ2-7; 7 positions match TRBD1. The CDR3 spans 14 residues. From germline, CDR1 is MGHRA and CDR2 YSYEKL. V lost 1 base to trimming and J lost 2 bases; unmatched junction nucleotides: 2. CDR3 amino acids: CASSQVGQTYEQYF. CDR3 nucleotides: TGCGCCAGCAGCCAAGTGGGACAGACCTACGAGCAGTACTTC.

This clone has a single count. The rearrangement joins TRBV28 to TRBJ1-5; TRBD1 matches at 7 bases. The CDR3 totals 14 residues. Looked up from germline, CDR1 is MDHEN and CDR2 is SYDVKM. V lost 7 bases and J lost 0; bases outside the gene matches: 3. CDR3 amino acids: CASNRGYSNQPQHF. CDR3 DNA: TGTGCCAGCAACAGGGGATATAGCAATCAGCCCCAGCATTTT.

This clone has a single count. Other DNA sequences in the sample encode the same CDR3. The rearrangement uses TRBV5-1 and TRBJ1-4; TRBD1 agrees at 8 bases. Trimming cost V 3 bases and J 5 bases; bases outside gene matches: 0. This CDR3 spans 13 amino acids. CDR1 and CDR2 from the germline V gene are SGHRS and YFSETQ. The CDR3 loop is CASSWTGNEKLFF. CDR3 DNA: TGCGCCAGCAGCTGGACAGGGAATGAAAAACTGTTTTTT.

This rearrangement joins TRBV30 to TRBJ1-2; 9 bases are shared with TRBD1. The length of the CDR3 is 14 residues. After removal of 7 bases from V and 5 bases from J, the junction contained 11 bases not matched to a gene. Germline CDR1 and CDR2: GTSNPN and SVGIG (reference sequence). CDR3 sequence: CAYQRTGDLYGYTF. CDR3 nucleotide sequence: TGTGCCTACCAAAGGACAGGGGATTTATATGGCTACACCTTC.

This clone showed up just a few times. V usage is TRBV4-3 and J usage is TRBJ1-3, with D possibly being TRBD1 (5 bases). The CDR3 length is 15 residues. Germline V gene data show CDR1 as LGHNA and CDR2 as YSLEER. Trimming stripped 4 bases from V and 3 bases from J, with 13 bases between. The CDR3 sequence: CASSPSRDGGNTIYF. The CDR3 coding sequence is TGCGCCAGCAGCCCCTCGCGGGACGGTGGAAACACCATATATTTT.

This sequence joins TRBV11-2 and TRBJ2-7; tentatively, D is TRBD1 (6 bases). CDR3 length: 13 residues. Germline assignment: CDR1 SGHAT and CDR2 FQNNGV. Trimming cost V 0 bases and J 4 bases, with 7 bases left between them. CDR3 residues: CASSLDGTYEQYF. The CDR3 region has the DNA TGTGCCAGCAGCTTAGACGGGACATACGAGCAGTACTTC.

The V and J genes are TRBV9 and TRBJ2-5; 8 bases agree with TRBD1. V shed 0 bases and J 2 bases; nucleotides not matched to a gene: 0. This CDR3 is 14 amino acids long. In germline, CDR1 is SGDLS, CDR2 YYNGEE. In nucleotides, the CDR3 is TGTGCCAGCAGCGTAGACAGGGGGCAAGAGACCCAGTACTTC. This sequence encodes CASSVDRGQETQYF.

This chain connects TRBV5-1 to TRBJ1-4; tentative D call: TRBD1 (5 bases). The CDR3 consists of 14 residues. V lost 1 base and J 8 bases, leaving 12 bases between the germline ends. Looked up from germline, CDR1 is SGHRS and CDR2 is YFSETQ. CDR3 protein: CASSLRGEGEKLFF. Here the CDR3 DNA reads TGCGCCAGCAGCTTGCGGGGGGAAGGGGAAAAACTGTTTTTT.

The sample holds one count of this clone. CDR3 DNA sequence: TGTGCCAGCAGTTCGGGGGTAGGATACTACGAGCAGTACTTC. Translating gives CASSSGVGYYEQYF. The chain combines TRBV6-5 with TRBJ2-7, with D perhaps TRBD2 (6 bases). This CDR3 contains 14 residues. Looked up from germline, CDR1 is MNHEY and CDR2 is SVGAGI. Trimming left V 4 bases short and J 3 bases short, with 13 bases between.

This clone has only a few counts. The V gene is TRBV7-8, the J gene TRBJ1-2; D not certain. This CDR3 comprises 14 residues. CDR1 and CDR2 (germline): SGHVS, FQNEAQ. Trimming pared 1 base from V and 7 bases from J, leaving 13 bases between. CDR3 amino acids: CASSLVSGESGYTF. Here the CDR3 DNA reads TGTGCCAGCAGCTTAGTTTCCGGGGAATCTGGCTACACCTTC.

The chain links TRBV6-1 to TRBJ2-5; 7 bases agree with TRBD1. CDR1 and CDR2 from the germline V gene are MNHNS and SASEGT. V lost 4 bases and J lost 1; bases outside the gene matches: 6. There are 15 residues in the CDR3. CDR3 sequence reads: CASSGLPGGQETQYF. The CDR3 region has the DNA TGTGCCAGCAGTGGACTCCCAGGGGGCCAAGAGACCCAGTACTTC.

V gene TRBV6-6 combines with J gene TRBJ2-3; the match to TRBD1 covers 9 bases. The CDR3 spans 14 residues. Germline V gene data show CDR1 as MNHNY and CDR2 as SVGAGI (reference sequence). Unmatched junction bases numbered 9, after V lost 8 bases and J lost 6 bases. CDR3 residues: CASDRTGGMDTQYF. CDR3 coding DNA: TGTGCCAGCGACCGAACAGGGGGCATGGATACGCAGTATTTT.

J is TRBJ2-7 and V is TRBV27; 11 bases match TRBD2. Germline CDR1 MNHEY, CDR2 SMNVEV (reference sequence). The CDR3 runs to 15 residues. After removal of 4 bases from V and 1 base from J, the junction contained 3 bases not matched to a gene. The CDR3 region has the DNA TGTGCCAGCAGTTCCCGACTAGCGGGGTCCTACGAGCAGTACTTC. It translates to CASSSRLAGSYEQYF.

This chain links TRBV5-4 with TRBJ2-3; 9 positions agree with TRBD2. This CDR3 has 15 residues. V was pared by 3 bases and J by 1 base, with 3 bases of the junction left unmatched. Germline lookup yields CDR1 SGHNT and CDR2 YYREEE (reference sequence). The CDR3 protein is CASSSKRGGTDTQYF. In DNA, the CDR3 is TGTGCCAGCAGCTCAAAGCGGGGGGGCACAGATACGCAGTATTTT. The whole variable domain, filled in from reference TRBV5-4 and TRBJ2-3, reads ETGVTQSPTHLIKTRGQQVTLRCSSQSGHNTVSWYQQALGQGPQFIFQYYREEENGRGNFPPRFSGLQFPNYSSELNVNALELDDSALYLCASSSKRGGTDTQYFGPGTRLTVL.

The gene calls are TRBV10-3 and TRBJ1-6; TRBD1 matches at 7 bases. Germline CDR1 reads ENHRY; CDR2 reads SYGVKD. The CDR3 has 15 residues. V was pared by 0 bases and J by 11 bases, with 7 bases of the junction left unmatched. The CDR3 here is CAISESTGTETPLHF. CDR3 bases: TGTGCCATCAGTGAGTCGACCGGGACAGAAACACCCCTCCACTTT.

This chain uses TRBV28 with TRBJ1-5; TRBD1 might be the D (5 bases). The germline gives CDR1 MDHEN, CDR2 SYDVKM. Trimming took off 4 bases at V and 6 bases at J, with 16 bases between the two ends. CDR3 size: 15 residues. CDR3 in DNA: TGTGCCAGCAGTTCATTCCAGGGTTTGGTTCAGCCCCAGCATTTT. It codes for CASSSFQGLVQPQHF.

The CDR3, as DNA: TGCGCCAGCAGACGGACAGGGGGCCCGCGCGACTACGAGCAGTACTTC. Translated: CASRRTGGPRDYEQYF. The genes are TRBV5-1 and TRBJ2-7; 11 bases align to TRBD1. The CDR3 totals 16 residues. J was trimmed by 3 bases and V by 5 bases; bases with no gene match: 10. Germline V gene sequence: CDR1 SGHRS, CDR2 YFSETQ.

This CDR3 reads CARPGQEASPLHF. Written as DNA, the CDR3 is TGTGCCAGACCGGGACAGGAGGCTTCACCCCTCCACTTT. J is TRBJ1-6 and V is TRBV2; 8 positions match TRBD1. CDR1 is SNHLY and CDR2 is FYNNEI in the germline V gene. The CDR3 totals 13 residues. Trimming removed 9 bases from V and 9 bases from J; junction bases left unmatched: 7.

The chain uses TRBV6-5 and TRBJ1-1, with 8 bases identical to TRBD1. This CDR3 has 15 residues. The germline CDR1 and CDR2 sequences are MNHEY and SVGAGI. Trimming took 1 base from V and 7 from J; bases not matched to a gene: 8. CDR3 DNA: TGTGCCAGCAGTTACTGGGGCAGGGGGCGTGGTGAAGCTTTCTTT. Translated, it gives CASSYWGRGRGEAFF.

The chain couples TRBV7-9 to TRBJ1-2; D perhaps matches TRBD1 (6 bases). The CDR3 has 13 residues. Trimming pared 4 bases from V and 6 bases from J, leaving 12 bases between. Germline V CDR1 and CDR2: SEHNR, FQNEAQ (reference sequence). The CDR3 bases are TGTGCCAGCAGCTCCGGACAGCCCGATGGCTACACCTTC. This encodes CASSSGQPDGYTF.